This record covers a single T cell receptor (beta chain). The data belong to a study of cytomegalovirus exposure and HLA in healthy donors. The germline V gene has CDR1 SGHAT and CDR2 FQNNGV. The CDR3 contains 16 residues. Deletions cut 5 bases from V and 2 bases from J, with 15 bases between. Researchers ran the PCR with 60 Vbeta and 13 Jbeta primers. Here immunoSEQ multiplex PCR was the method, and the copy in TCRdb shows in-frame clones only, minus some. The data show 90,000 or so clones, roughly 74% seen once. V is TRBV11-2 and J is TRBJ2-2; possible D gene TRBD2, 6 bases. Sequencing used PBMCs. The source is a young woman in good health and CMV-seropositive. The CDR3 spells CASSQIRRGNTGELFF. The DNA of the CDR3 is TGTGCCAGCAGCCAAATCCGGCGGGGCAACACCGGGGAGCTGTTTTTT.